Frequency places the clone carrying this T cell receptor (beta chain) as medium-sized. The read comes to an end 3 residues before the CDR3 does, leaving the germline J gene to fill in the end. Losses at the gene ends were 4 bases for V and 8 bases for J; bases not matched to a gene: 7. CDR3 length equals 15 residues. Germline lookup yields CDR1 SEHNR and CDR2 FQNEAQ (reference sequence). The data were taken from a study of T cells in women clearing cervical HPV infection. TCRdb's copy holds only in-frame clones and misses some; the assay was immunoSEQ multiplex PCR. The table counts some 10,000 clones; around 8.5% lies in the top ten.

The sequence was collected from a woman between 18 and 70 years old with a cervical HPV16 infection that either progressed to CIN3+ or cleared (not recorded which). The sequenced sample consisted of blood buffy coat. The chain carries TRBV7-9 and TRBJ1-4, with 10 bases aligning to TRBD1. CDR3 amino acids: CASSSGQGFGEKLFF. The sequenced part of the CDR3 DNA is TGTGCCAGCAGCTCGGGACAGGGGTTCGGGGAAAAA.